These 21 T cell receptor beta chains were all obtained from the same sample, sequenced in a study of shared clonotypes between healthy human individuals. Clones were sequenced by immunoSEQ multiplex PCR, and TCRdb holds only the in-frame ones, with some missing. Among around 510,000 clones listed, about 96% were seen once. Sequenced input: naive CD4+ T cells sorted from blood. As for subset: CD45RA+ positively selected. Source of these receptors: a young woman in good health.

J is TRBJ2-5 and V is TRBV7-6; the D gene is possibly TRBD2 (6 bases). The CDR3 contains 14 residues. Germline V CDR1 and CDR2: SGHVS, FNYEAQ. V lost 7 bases, J lost 5 bases, and 17 bases lay in between. The CDR3 loop is CASTPRWEEETQYF. CDR3 sequence (DNA): TGTGCCAGCACACCCCGATGGGAGGAGGAGACCCAGTACTTC.

V gene TRBV27 combines with J gene TRBJ2-7; 8 bases align to TRBD2. The CDR3 runs to 15 residues. Per the germline V gene, CDR1 is MNHEY and CDR2 is SMNVEV (reference sequence). Trimming took 9 bases from V and 1 from J; bases not matched to a gene: 11. CDR3: CASSLYTSGSYEQYF. The CDR3, as DNA: TGTGCCAGTAGCCTTTATACTAGCGGATCCTACGAGCAGTACTTC.

The chain combines TRBV27 with TRBJ1-6; weak D call: TRBD1 (5 bases). This CDR3 has 16 amino acids. Trimming took 4 bases from V and 7 from J, leaving 17 bases between them. CDR1 MNHEY and CDR2 SMNVEV come from the germline V gene (reference sequence). This CDR3 reads CASSSRGTSGNSPLHF. The DNA for the CDR3 is TGTGCCAGCAGTTCCCGCGGGACCTCTGGAAATTCACCCCTCCACTTT.

The chain couples TRBV6-6 to TRBJ1-1; tentatively, D is TRBD1 (5 bases). Trimming shortened V by 5 bases and J by 3 bases, and 13 bases separated the two germline ends. The germline gives CDR1 MNHNY, CDR2 SVGAGI (reference sequence). CDR3 length: 14 residues. DNA for the CDR3: TGTGCCAGCAGTCTTCAGGGCCTTGACACTGAAGCTTTCTTT. Translated: CASSLQGLDTEAFF.

The chain couples TRBV18 to TRBJ1-1; TRBD1 might be the D (6 bases). The CDR3 is made up of 14 amino acids. The germline gives CDR1 KGHSH, CDR2 LQKENI. Deletions cut 3 bases from V and 2 bases from J, with 10 bases between. CDR3 bases: TGTGCCAGCTCACCGAGGACAGTTAACACTGAAGCTTTCTTT. Residues: CASSPRTVNTEAFF.

The chain links TRBV9 to TRBJ1-1; D is uncertain. V was shortened by 0 bases and J by 5 bases, with 14 bases between the two germline ends. The CDR3 runs 15 residues. Germline V gene data show CDR1 as SGDLS and CDR2 as YYNGEE. CDR3 protein: CASSVGPPIGTEAFF. CDR3 bases: TGTGCCAGCAGCGTAGGACCCCCCATTGGGACTGAAGCTTTCTTT.

V gene TRBV25-1 combines with J gene TRBJ1-5, with D maybe TRBD1 (5 bases). This CDR3 contains 15 residues. Germline CDR1 and CDR2: MGHDK and SYGVNS. V shed 1 base and J shed 3 bases, with 10 bases lying between them. The CDR3 here is CASSESRGDNQPQHF. The CDR3 nucleotides are TGTGCCAGCAGTGAATCGCGAGGGGACAATCAGCCCCAGCATTTT.

The chain recombines TRBV19 with TRBJ1-1, with 7 bases identical to TRBD1. The CDR3 covers 14 residues. V lost 5 bases to trimming and J lost 1 base; unmatched junction nucleotides: 4. Per germline, CDR1 LNHDA and CDR2 SQIVND (reference sequence). The CDR3 here is CASSFRDRNTEAFF. The CDR3 DNA reads TGTGCCAGTAGTTTCCGGGACAGGAACACTGAAGCTTTCTTT.

This chain joins TRBV2 and TRBJ2-2; D is ambiguous. Trimming shortened V by 4 bases and J by 4 bases, and 13 bases separated the two germline ends. The CDR3 extends over 15 amino acids. Germline lookup yields CDR1 SNHLY and CDR2 FYNNEI. The CDR3 coding sequence is TGTGCCAGCAGTGGTCAGGCTAGAGTCACCGGGGAGCTGTTTTTT. Protein sequence: CASSGQARVTGELFF.

This clone turned up a few times. This chain uses TRBV21-1 with TRBJ2-7; the DNA was not compared with TRBD2, the D call given in the table. TRBV21-1 counts as a pseudogene. There are 12 residues in the CDR3. CDR3 region: CASKAGTYEQYF. CDR3 DNA: TGTGCCAGCAAAGCGGGAACATACGAGCAGTACTTC.

The rearrangement links TRBV28 to TRBJ2-5; D is unclear. The last part of the DNA fits TRBJ2-7 better; the J call may be wrong. The CDR3 is made up of 12 amino acids. Germline CDR1 and CDR2: MDHEN and SYDVKM. The CDR3 DNA reads TGTGCCAGCAGTTTACAGGTCTACGAGCAGTACTTC. This gives the protein CASSLQVYEQYF.

CDR3 nucleotide sequence: TGTGCCAGCGGGAGTGGTACAGATACGCAGTATTTT. Translation: CASGSGTDTQYF. The chain carries TRBV28 and TRBJ2-3; a weak D match, TRBD2 (5 bases). Germline CDR1 reads MDHEN; CDR2 reads SYDVKM. V was cut by 8 bases and J by 3 bases, with 9 bases left in between. The CDR3 sequence is 12 residues long.

This clone was seen more than once but under ten times. The rearrangement links TRBV27 to TRBJ1-1; perhaps TRBD1 as D (5 bases). Looked up from germline, CDR1 is MNHEY and CDR2 is SMNVEV (reference sequence). The CDR3 length is 13 residues. Trimming left V 6 bases short and J 1 base short, with 9 bases between. The CDR3 DNA reads TGTGCCAGCAGGGGGGTTGAGAACACTGAAGCTTTCTTT. Translation gives CASRGVENTEAFF.

The chain joins TRBV29-1 to TRBJ2-3, with TRBD1 identical over 8 bases. The V and J ends lost 6 bases and 3 bases, in that order; junction bases with no gene match: 8. CDR3 size: 14 residues. Germline lookup yields CDR1 SQVTM and CDR2 ANQGSEA. DNA for the CDR3: TGCAGCGTAGGAACACGACAGGGGACAGATACGCAGTATTTT. Protein sequence: CSVGTRQGTDTQYF.

This chain joins TRBV28 and TRBJ2-7, with D perhaps assigned TRBD1 or TRBD2 (5 bases each). CDR1 is MDHEN, CDR2 SYDVKM, per germline. V was pared by 6 bases and J by 5 bases, with 20 bases between. This CDR3 comprises 15 residues. CDR3 protein: CASRRAGTKQNEQYF. Written as DNA, the CDR3 is TGTGCCAGCAGACGGGCCGGGACCAAGCAGAACGAGCAGTACTTC.

The table lists this clone with a few counts. The rearrangement joins TRBV5-1 to TRBJ2-7, with a possible D match to TRBD2 (6 bases). The V and J ends lost 0 bases and 0 bases respectively, with 13 bases between them. The CDR3 extends over 16 amino acids. CDR1 is SGHRS and CDR2 is YFSETQ in the germline V gene. The CDR3 reads CASSLGPGLTSYEQYF. CDR3 nucleotide sequence: TGCGCCAGCAGCTTGGGACCGGGACTTACCTCCTACGAGCAGTACTTC.

The count of this clone is one. V gene TRBV27 combines with J gene TRBJ2-4; 7 nucleotides align to TRBD2. The CDR3 runs to 17 residues. V lost 7 bases, J lost 3 bases, and 15 bases stayed unmatched. Germline V lookup: CDR1 MNHEY, CDR2 SMNVEV (reference sequence). CDR3 loop: CASTSGREGHGKNIQYF. CDR3 DNA: TGTGCCAGCACTTCCGGAAGGGAGGGGCACGGCAAAAACATTCAGTACTTC.

The rearrangement links TRBV4-1 to TRBJ1-5; D is uncertain. In germline, CDR1 is MGHRA, CDR2 YSYEKL. V lost 0 bases, J lost 7 bases, and 7 bases lay in between. This CDR3 is 13 amino acids long. CDR3 protein: CASSQDYGQPQHF. The DNA for the CDR3 is TGCGCCAGCAGCCAAGATTACGGCCAGCCCCAGCATTTT.

This clone has a single count. The CDR3 loop reads CASSLAVHRVNEQYF. DNA of the CDR3: TGTGCCAGCAGCTTAGCGGTCCACCGAGTGAACGAGCAGTACTTC. The chain couples TRBV11-2 to TRBJ2-7, with no clear D. The CDR3 consists of 15 residues. Germline values: CDR1 SGHAT, CDR2 FQNNGV. Trimming cost V 1 base and J 5 bases, with 15 bases left between them.

The rearrangement links TRBV10-3 to TRBJ2-4; weak D call: TRBD2 (6 bases). CDR3 length: 13 amino acids. Germline CDR1 is ENHRY and CDR2 is SYGVKD. V dropped 2 bases and J dropped 7 bases, with 9 bases sitting between them. CDR3 sequence reads: CAISEEGRNIQYF. CDR3 nucleotides: TGTGCCATCAGTGAGGAGGGGAGGAACATTCAGTACTTC.

This chain links TRBV23-1 with TRBJ1-1; D is ambiguous. TRBV23-1 falls under the ORF class, with uncertain function. CDR3 length: 17 residues. The ends were cut back, 4 bases at V and 1 base at J, with 19 bases in the middle. CDR3 loop: CASSPNSPDAGNTEAFF. CDR3 nucleotides: TGCGCCAGCAGTCCTAATTCCCCAGACGCAGGGAACACTGAAGCTTTCTTT.